This TCR beta chain appears in the sequencing data of a study of T cell repertoires in cytomegalovirus infection (dated by TCRdb to the late 2010s). Broadly, across the study: Donor HLA type was relevant to the analysis, because carriage of CMV infection together with the matching HLA type was indicated by public TCR beta signatures. Overall study results and their limits: In both this cohort and an independent 352-donor cohort, the cumulative frequency of public TCR beta family members distinguished carriers of CMV infection plus the relevant HLA type. In the ex vivo response, HLA-C-restricted CMV-specific TCR beta clonotypes were dominant, and in two of eight donors the single most frequent clonotype came from this HLA-C-restricted group.

TCRdb shows the sequencer as Illumina HiSeq 1500. TCRdb reran the public reads through fastp at Q25 and MiXCR, keeping productive beta chains. All rows with the same CDR3 protein become a single entry with the most common DNA and genes. The sample table records hundreds of thousands of distinct CDR3 sequences; roughly a quarter of these occur just once. The ten largest clones represent around 8% of the sample. There are many counts of this clonotype. There is no known antigen for this receptor. Base qualities were left out, and no much larger clone turns up one base away. The CDR3 covers 17 residues, taking in both the cysteine and the phenylalanine. Just the 51-base CDR3 DNA is kept, in frame starting at base 1. V lost 3 bases and J lost 0 bases; the stretch between them is 15 bases long.

The rearrangement joined TRBV12-3 or TRBV12-4 to TRBJ2-1; no D gene call is confident. Sequenced: CD8+ T cells from PBMCs. The origin of this receptor is a human donor in good health (CMV status not recorded). Some clones in this sample may be carry-over from other donors' samples. CDR3 reads: CASSFTLSLGSYNEQFF. At the DNA level, the sequence is TGTGCCAGCAGTTTTACCCTATCTCTGGGCTCCTACAATGAGCAGTTCTTC.